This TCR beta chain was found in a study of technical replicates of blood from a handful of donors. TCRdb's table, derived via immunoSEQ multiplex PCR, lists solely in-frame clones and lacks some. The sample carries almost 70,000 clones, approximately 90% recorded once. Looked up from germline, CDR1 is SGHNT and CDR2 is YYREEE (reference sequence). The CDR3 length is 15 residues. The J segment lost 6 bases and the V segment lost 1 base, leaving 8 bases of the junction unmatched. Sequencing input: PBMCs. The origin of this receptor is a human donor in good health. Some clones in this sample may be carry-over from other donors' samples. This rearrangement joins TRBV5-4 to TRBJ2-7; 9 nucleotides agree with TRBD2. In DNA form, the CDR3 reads TGTGCCAGCAGCTTGAGGGGCGGGAGGGCCAGCGAGCAGTACTTC. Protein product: CASSLRGGRASEQYF.